Described below is a single TCR beta chain sequence and its context. Using a J-beta primer mix together with a sample-barcoded 5' primer, a second PCR was run for roughly 6 to 12 cycles. MiXCR was run by TCRdb on the 5' RACE reads, yielding one entry per CDR3 protein. The sample records about 1.6 million distinct CDR3 sequences, approximately 32% being singletons. This specimen belongs to a study of blood T cells in healthy people across ages. CDR3 length: 14 residues. The chain carries TRBV21-1 and TRBJ1-1; TRBD1, the D gene given by the table, was not confirmed from the DNA. TRBV21-1 is assigned pseudogene status. This clonotype was sampled from a woman aged 25 to 45 in good health. The sequenced sample consisted of blood. The CDR3 loop is CASIRGLLNTEAFF. The CDR3, as DNA: TGTGCCAGCATCAGGGGACTCTTGAACACTGAAGCTTTCTTT.